A single sample is the source of the 19 T cell receptor beta chains below, sequenced in a study of shared clonotypes between healthy human individuals. Some clones are missing from TCRdb's copy, which holds only in-frame ones; the method was immunoSEQ multiplex PCR. The sample includes 2 million to 2.5 million clones, 90% to 96% seen only once; the top ten take roughly 0.13%. The sequencing input was naive CD4+ T cells sorted from blood. The subset: CD45RA+ positively selected. The receptors come from a man between 18 and 29 years old in good health.

J is TRBJ1-5 and V is TRBV7-2, with TRBD1 as a possible D gene (6 bases). CDR1 is SGHTA and CDR2 is FQGNSA in the germline V gene. The V end was cut by 2 bases, the J end by 7 bases, with 9 bases between. The CDR3 is made up of 13 amino acids. The CDR3: CASSLRGTQPQHF. CDR3 in DNA: TGTGCCAGCAGCTTACGGGGGACACAGCCCCAGCATTTT. The full variable domain, completed using reference TRBV7-2 and TRBJ1-5, is GAGVSQSPSNKVTEKGKDVELRCDPISGHTALYWYRQSLGQGLEFLIYFQGNSAPDKSGLPSDRFSAERTGGSVSTLTIQRTQQEDSAVYLCASSLRGTQPQHFGDGTRLSIL.

This clone is a singleton in its sample. The chain employs TRBV5-1 and TRBJ1-6, with D unresolved. Germline V gene lookup returns CDR1 SGHRS and CDR2 YFSETQ. The CDR3 has 15 amino acids. Between the trimmed V and J ends, which lost 1 base and 7 bases, there was a span of 12 bases. Written as DNA, the CDR3 is TGCGCCAGCAGCTTGATGGCTGATCAGAATTCACCCCTCCACTTT. As protein: CASSLMADQNSPLHF.

The chain joins TRBV6-1 to TRBJ1-1, with a weak D call TRBD1 (6 bases). CDR3 length: 14 residues. Per the germline V gene, CDR1 is MNHNS and CDR2 is SASEGT. Trimming left V 5 bases short and J 3 bases short, with 13 bases between. DNA of the CDR3: TGTGCCAGCAGTAGGACAGAGGGGCACACTGAAGCTTTCTTT. Translated, it gives CASSRTEGHTEAFF.

The chain carries TRBV25-1 and TRBJ2-1; 9 bases map to TRBD2. CDR3 length equals 15 residues. CDR1 MGHDK and CDR2 SYGVNS come from the germline V gene. With 3 bases clipped from V and 4 bases from J, the junction kept 4 bases outside the gene matches. Here the CDR3 reads CASSDSGGRYNEQFF. The CDR3 DNA reads as TGTGCCAGCAGTGATAGCGGGGGCCGTTACAATGAGCAGTTCTTC.

This chain joins TRBV5-1 and TRBJ1-1; no firm D call. This CDR3 has 14 amino acids. Between the trimmed V and J ends, which lost 2 bases and 0 bases, there was a span of 8 bases. Germline V gene data show CDR1 as SGHRS and CDR2 as YFSETQ. The CDR3 sequence: CASSFDLMNTEAFF. CDR3 sequence (DNA): TGCGCCAGCAGCTTTGACCTAATGAACACTGAAGCTTTCTTT.

V usage is TRBV18 and J usage is TRBJ2-1; 11 bases are shared with TRBD2. Germline V gene data show CDR1 as KGHSH and CDR2 as LQKENI. This CDR3 is 17 amino acids long. V shed 3 bases, J shed 9 bases, and the junction held 13 bases outside the gene matches. The CDR3 DNA sequence: TGTGCCAGCTCACCCTCGGGACTAGCGGACCCTCAGGGTGAGCAGTTCTTC. Encoded protein: CASSPSGLADPQGEQFF.

This chain uses TRBV29-1 with TRBJ1-6; a possible D gene is TRBD1 (5 bases). V was shortened by 6 bases and J by 4 bases, with 19 bases between the two germline ends. The CDR3 consists of 16 residues. The germline gives CDR1 SQVTM, CDR2 ANQGSEA. In DNA, the CDR3 is TGCAGCGTCTCGACCGGGACCGGTCCGTATAATTCACCCCTCCACTTT. This translates into CSVSTGTGPYNSPLHF.

This clone appeared a single time. The chain links TRBV5-1 to TRBJ2-1; TRBD2 is a possible D gene (6 bases). Trimming stripped 4 bases from V and 9 bases from J, with 20 bases between. This CDR3 contains 15 residues. Germline CDR1 and CDR2: SGHRS and YFSETQ. The CDR3 sequence: CASSPVTSPRGEQFF. The CDR3 bases are TGCGCCAGCAGCCCCGTTACTAGCCCAAGAGGTGAGCAGTTCTTC.

The V call is TRBV11-2, the J call TRBJ2-5; TRBD1 is a possible D gene (5 bases). The length of the CDR3 is 19 residues. V lost 2 bases to trimming and J lost 1 base, with 23 bases between them. Germline V gene data show CDR1 as SGHAT and CDR2 as FQNNGV. The CDR3 protein is CASSLRLLAAGSLQETQYF. As DNA, the CDR3 is TGTGCCAGCAGCTTAAGGTTGTTGGCGGCAGGGTCCCTCCAAGAGACCCAGTACTTC.

The CDR3 sequence: CASRNPVQGSSYEQYF. CDR3 in DNA: TGTGCCAGCAGAAACCCGGTCCAGGGGTCATCCTACGAGCAGTACTTC. The chain recombines TRBV7-3 with TRBJ2-7; D is possibly TRBD1 (6 bases). The CDR3 spans 16 residues. Germline V gene lookup returns CDR1 SGHTA and CDR2 FQGTGA. The ends were cut back, 6 bases at V and 1 base at J, with 19 bases in the middle.

The V gene is TRBV27, the J gene TRBJ2-7; weak D call: TRBD1 (6 bases). This CDR3 has 15 residues. The V end was cut by 6 bases, the J end by 0 bases, with 15 bases between. CDR1 and CDR2 from the germline V gene are MNHEY and SMNVEV (reference sequence). The CDR3 sequence: CASRSRGESSYEQYF. Here the CDR3 DNA reads TGTGCCAGCAGGTCCAGGGGCGAGAGCTCCTACGAGCAGTACTTC.

The rearrangement joins TRBV11-3 to TRBJ2-1, with TRBD1 matching 7 bases. The CDR3 is 14 residues long. Germline CDR1 and CDR2: SGHNT and YENEEA. The V and J ends lost 5 bases and 5 bases, in that order; junction bases with no gene match: 6. The CDR3 protein is CASSQRDRNNEQFF. Here the CDR3 DNA reads TGTGCCAGCAGCCAAAGGGACAGAAACAATGAGCAGTTCTTC.

The chain couples TRBV5-1 to TRBJ1-6, with unresolved D. The ends were cut back, 0 bases at V and 10 bases at J, with 14 bases in the middle. There are 15 residues in the CDR3. Germline loops: CDR1 SGHRS, CDR2 YFSETQ. The CDR3 DNA sequence: TGCGCCAGCAGCTTGGGGGCGGTTTCGGGGTCACCCCTCCACTTT. Translation gives CASSLGAVSGSPLHF.

Comments on this clone: The sample has other DNA sequences that encode this CDR3 too. The rearrangement links TRBV5-1 to TRBJ2-5, with 8 bases matching TRBD2. Germline-derived CDR1 and CDR2 are SGHRS and YFSETQ. The CDR3 runs to 14 residues. After removal of 0 bases from V and 5 bases from J, the junction contained 3 bases not matched to a gene. The CDR3, as DNA: TGCGCCAGCAGCTTGGTAGCGGGGAGGGAGACCCAGTACTTC. Its translation: CASSLVAGRETQYF.

The chain uses TRBV7-9 and TRBJ2-7; no clear D. The germline V gene has CDR1 SEHNR and CDR2 FQNEAQ (reference sequence). This CDR3 has 15 residues. V lost 2 bases and J 3 bases, leaving 14 bases between the germline ends. CDR3 sequence reads: CASSLIPNRGYEQYF. The DNA for the CDR3 is TGTGCCAGCAGCTTAATACCAAACCGAGGCTACGAGCAGTACTTC. Together with reference TRBV7-9 and TRBJ2-7, the CDR3 gives the full variable domain: DTGVSQNPRHKITKRGQNVTFRCDPISEHNRLYWYRQTLGQGPEFLTYFQNEAQLEKSRLLSDRFSAERPKGSFSTLEIQRTEQGDSAMYLCASSLIPNRGYEQYFGPGTRLTVT.

The CDR3 loop reads CASSLAGLTGELFF. DNA of the CDR3: TGTGCCAGCAGCTTAGCAGGACTGACCGGGGAGCTGTTTTTT. The V gene is TRBV11-3, the J gene TRBJ2-2; a possible D gene is TRBD2 (5 bases). CDR1 is SGHNT and CDR2 is YENEEA in the germline V gene. Trimming removed 1 base from V and 5 bases from J, with 8 bases in between. The CDR3 runs to 14 residues.

Note on this clone: The same CDR3 arises from other DNA sequences in this sample as well. The genes are TRBV19 and TRBJ1-1; 7 bases match TRBD1. The germline V gene encodes CDR1 LNHDA and CDR2 SQIVND (reference sequence). The CDR3 runs 14 residues. Losses at the gene ends were 3 bases for V and 1 base for J; bases not matched to a gene: 2. The CDR3 protein is CASSIKGANTEAFF. In DNA, the CDR3 is TGTGCCAGTAGTATCAAGGGGGCGAACACTGAAGCTTTCTTT.

V usage is TRBV5-4 and J usage is TRBJ1-6; D perhaps matches TRBD1 (5 bases). Trimming took off 4 bases at V and 10 bases at J, with 18 bases between the two ends. From germline, CDR1 is SGHNT and CDR2 YYREEE (reference sequence). The CDR3 contains 15 residues. The CDR3 loop reads CASSKVAGEFSPLHF. In nucleotides, the CDR3 is TGTGCCAGCAGCAAGGTAGCGGGGGAGTTCTCACCCCTCCACTTT.

The genes are TRBV5-1 and TRBJ2-7; unclear D gene. Germline assignment: CDR1 SGHRS and CDR2 YFSETQ. This CDR3 contains 12 residues. V lost 4 bases and J 6 bases, leaving 11 bases between the germline ends. Here the CDR3 DNA reads TGCGCCAGCAGCCCATTGACCGGCGAGCAGTACTTC. Residues: CASSPLTGEQYF. Using reference TRBV5-1 and TRBJ2-7 for the parts outside the CDR3, the full variable domain is KAGVTQTPRYLIKTRGQQVTLSCSPISGHRSVSWYQQTPGQGLQFLFEYFSETQRNKGNFPGRFSGRQFSNSRSEMNVSTLELGDSALYLCASSPLTGEQYFGPGTRLTVT.